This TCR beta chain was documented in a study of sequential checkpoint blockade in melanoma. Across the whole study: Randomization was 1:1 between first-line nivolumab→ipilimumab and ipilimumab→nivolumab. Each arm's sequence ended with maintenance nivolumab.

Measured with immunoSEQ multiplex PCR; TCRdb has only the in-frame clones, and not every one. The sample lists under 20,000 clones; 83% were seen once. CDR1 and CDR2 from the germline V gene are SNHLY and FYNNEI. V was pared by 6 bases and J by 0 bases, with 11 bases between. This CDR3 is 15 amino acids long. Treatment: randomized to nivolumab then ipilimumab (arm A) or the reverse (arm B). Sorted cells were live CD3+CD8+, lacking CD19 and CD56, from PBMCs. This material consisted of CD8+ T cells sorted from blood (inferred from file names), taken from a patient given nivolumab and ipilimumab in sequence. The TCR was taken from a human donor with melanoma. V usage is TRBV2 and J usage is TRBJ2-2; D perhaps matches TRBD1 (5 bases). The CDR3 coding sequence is TGTGCCAGCAGCGTCAGGGCCCCGAACACCGGGGAGCTGTTTTTT. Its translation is CASSVRAPNTGELFF.